The 25 T cell receptor beta chains in this list originate from one sample, sequenced in a study of cytomegalovirus exposure and HLA in healthy donors. 13 Jbeta primers and 60 Vbeta primers were used for the PCR. The method was immunoSEQ multiplex PCR; TCRdb's version includes in-frame clones alone and lacks a portion of them. The table has approximately 140,000 clones, about three quarters seen once. Sequencing was performed on PBMCs. The receptor source for this set is a woman in her thirties or forties in good health and CMV-seronegative.

The chain employs TRBV5-1 and TRBJ2-3; 9 bases are a match to TRBD2. J lost 1 base, V lost 4 bases, and 4 bases had no gene match. The CDR3 covers 15 residues. Germline lookup yields CDR1 SGHRS and CDR2 YFSETQ. The DNA of the CDR3 is TGCGCCAGCAGCGCGGCTAGCGGGGGCACAGATACGCAGTATTTT. Residues: CASSAASGGTDTQYF.

The rearrangement uses TRBV6-1 and TRBJ1-2; 8 nucleotides agree with TRBD1. The CDR3 length is 14 residues. V lost 6 bases, J lost 5 bases, and 8 bases stayed unmatched. CDR1 and CDR2 (germline): MNHNS, SASEGT. Here the CDR3 reads CASRLQGAGYGYTF. CDR3 DNA: TGTGCCAGCAGACTCCAGGGGGCTGGGTATGGCTACACCTTC.

The V call is TRBV27, the J call TRBJ1-5; TRBD1 agrees at 7 bases. CDR3 size: 14 residues. The trim removed 4 bases at V and 3 bases at J, leaving 3 bases unmatched. CDR1 is MNHEY and CDR2 is SMNVEV in the germline V gene (reference sequence). This chain's CDR3 is CASSSGQVNQPQHF. The CDR3 bases are TGTGCCAGCAGTTCTGGACAGGTCAATCAGCCCCAGCATTTT.

The V call is TRBV7-6, the J call TRBJ2-7; D possibly corresponds to TRBD1 (5 bases). Per the germline V gene, CDR1 is SGHVS and CDR2 is FNYEAQ. CDR3 size: 14 residues. V gave up 1 base and J gave up 6 bases, with 13 bases separating them. The CDR3 loop reads CASSLEAGSGEQYF. DNA of the CDR3: TGTGCCAGCAGCTTAGAGGCAGGGTCCGGCGAGCAGTACTTC.

The CDR3 here is CATSRSRQGTGNTIYF. The CDR3 DNA sequence: TGTGCCACCAGCAGGTCAAGACAGGGAACTGGAAACACCATATATTTT. The chain recombines TRBV15 with TRBJ1-3; TRBD1 agrees at 7 bases. Germline CDR1 LNHNV, CDR2 YYDKDF (reference sequence). This CDR3 comprises 16 residues. J was trimmed by 2 bases and V by 3 bases; bases with no gene match: 7.

A few counts support this clone. The junction departs from the called germline gene at one end, perhaps through a read error. The chain has TRBV18 and TRBJ1-1, with D possibly being TRBD1 (6 bases). CDR3 length: 15 amino acids. Germline CDR1 and CDR2: KGHSH and LQKENI. CDR3 amino acids: CASSHNTGRNAEAFF. The DNA of the CDR3 is TGTGCCAGCTCACACAATACAGGGCGGAACGCTGAAGCTTTCTTT.

The chain has TRBV19 and TRBJ2-7; TRBD1 matches 7 bases. The CDR3 is 16 amino acids. V trimming: 5 bases; J trimming: 2 bases; junction bases outside the gene matches: 12. Germline V gene data show CDR1 as LNHDA and CDR2 as SQIVND (reference sequence). DNA of the CDR3: TGTGCCAGTAGTCCGCTCTCACGGGACAGAACCTACGAGCAGTACTTC. It codes for CASSPLSRDRTYEQYF.

The CDR3 region has the DNA TGTGCCAGCAGTGACCAATGGGGACAAAATTCACCCCTCCACTTT. It codes for CASSDQWGQNSPLHF. The J gene is TRBJ1-6, the V gene TRBV6-4; tentative D call: TRBD1 (6 bases). V lost 2 bases and J lost 7, with 12 bases in between. Germline V lookup: CDR1 MRHNA, CDR2 SNTAGT. The CDR3 length is 15 residues.

The chain carries TRBV14 and TRBJ2-7, with 9 nucleotides matching TRBD2. V lost 4 bases and J lost 0; bases outside the gene matches: 1. Looked up from germline, CDR1 is SGHDN and CDR2 is FVKESK. The CDR3 covers 14 residues. CDR3 amino acids: CASSRGGGSYEQYV. The CDR3 DNA sequence: TGTGCCAGCAGCCGCGGGGGGGGCTCCTACGAGCAGTACGTC.

This clone has more than one count but fewer than ten. The chain links TRBV27 to TRBJ1-5; the D gene is possibly TRBD1 (6 bases). CDR1 MNHEY and CDR2 SMNVEV come from the germline V gene (reference sequence). V was cut by 4 bases and J by 11 bases, with 15 bases left in between. The CDR3 is 13 amino acids. The CDR3, as DNA: TGTGCCAGCAGTTGGGGGCCACGAACAGCCCAGCATTTT. Its protein is CASSWGPRTAQHF.

To note about this clone: One end of the junction does not line up with germline, which may come from a read error. The V call is TRBV7-7, the J call TRBJ2-3; D perhaps matches TRBD2 (6 bases). This CDR3 has 15 residues. Germline CDR1 and CDR2: SSHAT and FNYEAQ (reference sequence). This chain's CDR3 is CASSLTGDRTDTQYF. CDR3 bases: TGTGCTAGCAGCTTAACGGGGGACCGCACAGATACGCAGTATTTT.

This sequence joins TRBV7-9 and TRBJ2-3; 11 nucleotides match TRBD2. This CDR3 contains 14 residues. Germline V CDR1 and CDR2: SEHNR, FQNEAQ (reference sequence). V was clipped by 6 bases and J by 5 bases; unmatched bases: 4. CDR3 sequence reads: CASRELAGEDTQYF. CDR3 nucleotide sequence: TGTGCCAGCAGAGAACTAGCGGGGGAAGATACGCAGTATTTT.

This sequence joins TRBV7-2 and TRBJ1-2; weak D call: TRBD1 (6 bases). This CDR3 comprises 15 residues. The germline gives CDR1 SGHTA, CDR2 FQGNSA. V lost 0 bases, J lost 2 bases, and 10 bases lay in between. The CDR3 sequence: CASSLAWGPNYGYTF. CDR3 bases: TGTGCCAGCAGCTTAGCTTGGGGGCCCAACTATGGCTACACCTTC.

The CDR3 sequence: CASSPPGVGYGYTF. The DNA of the CDR3 is TGTGCCAGCAGTCCCCCAGGGGTTGGGTATGGCTACACCTTC. The rearrangement joins TRBV6-5 to TRBJ1-2, with TRBD1 as a possible D gene (6 bases). CDR1 is MNHEY, CDR2 SVGAGI, per germline. V was pared by 5 bases and J by 5 bases, with 15 bases between. The length of the CDR3 is 14 residues.

The chain uses TRBV9 and TRBJ2-5; 10 bases match TRBD1. Per the germline V gene, CDR1 is SGDLS and CDR2 is YYNGEE. The CDR3 totals 14 residues. Trimming took 3 bases from V and 4 from J; bases not matched to a gene: 3. CDR3 sequence reads: CASSGGTGVETQYF. DNA of the CDR3: TGTGCCAGCAGCGGGGGGACAGGGGTAGAGACCCAGTACTTC.

The rearrangement joins TRBV6-1 to TRBJ1-6; no clear D gene. V lost 5 bases, J lost 9 bases, and 17 bases lay in between. The germline CDR1 and CDR2 sequences are MNHNS and SASEGT. The CDR3 runs to 15 residues. CDR3 coding DNA: TGTGCCAGCAGTCCATCCCCAGCGTCTGGTTCACCCCTCCACTTT. Translated, it gives CASSPSPASGSPLHF.

The chain recombines TRBV6-1 with TRBJ1-5; D gene unclear. Between the trimmed V and J ends, which lost 3 bases and 3 bases, there was a span of 24 bases. The germline V gene has CDR1 MNHNS and CDR2 SASEGT. The length of the CDR3 is 19 residues. The CDR3 is CASSDPDRGGSSPNQPQHF. The CDR3 bases are TGTGCCAGCAGTGACCCCGATCGGGGAGGCAGTTCCCCCAATCAGCCCCAGCATTTT.

This rearrangement joins TRBV11-3 to TRBJ2-1; 7 nucleotides match TRBD1. J lost 7 bases, V lost 1 base, and 4 bases had no gene match. CDR1 SGHNT and CDR2 YENEEA come from the germline V gene. CDR3 size: 14 residues. CDR3 region: CASSLGQGGNEQFF. The CDR3 bases are TGTGCCAGCAGCTTAGGACAGGGCGGGAATGAGCAGTTCTTC.

This clone was recorded once. The chain uses TRBV9 and TRBJ1-6, with TRBD1 matching over 8 bases. Germline CDR1 reads SGDLS; CDR2 reads YYNGEE. CDR3 length equals 14 residues. After removal of 7 bases from V and 8 bases from J, the junction contained 8 bases not matched to a gene. CDR3 DNA sequence: TGTGCCAGCGGAGGAGGACAGGGCTATTCACCCCTCCACTTT. Its translation is CASGGGQGYSPLHF.

The gene calls are TRBV9 and TRBJ1-1; the D gene is possibly TRBD1 (6 bases). Trimming removed 2 bases at V and 5 bases at J, with 13 bases between. Germline CDR1 SGDLS, CDR2 YYNGEE. The CDR3 runs 14 residues. The CDR3 bases are TGTGCCAGCAGCGTCAGGGGAGAGATGACTGAAGCTTTCTTT. This sequence encodes CASSVRGEMTEAFF.

The gene calls are TRBV5-8 and TRBJ2-1, with 15 bases that match TRBD2. Germline V gene data show CDR1 as SGHTS and CDR2 as YDEGEE. The J segment lost 3 bases and the V segment lost 0 bases, leaving 4 bases of the junction unmatched. The CDR3 consists of 18 residues. This chain's CDR3 is CASSLVGTSGGLYNEQFF. In DNA, the CDR3 is TGTGCCAGCAGCTTGGTGGGGACTAGCGGGGGGCTCTACAATGAGCAGTTCTTC.

The chain uses TRBV15 and TRBJ2-7, with a possible D match to TRBD2 (6 bases). Per germline, CDR1 LNHNV and CDR2 YYDKDF (reference sequence). Trimming took off 1 base at V and 6 bases at J, with 13 bases between the two ends. The CDR3 has 14 residues. CDR3 nucleotides: TGTGCCACCAGCAGAGTGGCGGGGTGGGGCGAGCAGTACTTC. Translating gives CATSRVAGWGEQYF.

The DNA for the CDR3 is TGTGCCAGCAGTGAAGACTTCAGGGGGGGCAATCAGCCCCAGCATTTT. As protein: CASSEDFRGGNQPQHF. The chain links TRBV6-1 to TRBJ1-5, with 7 bases identical to TRBD1. The germline CDR1 and CDR2 sequences are MNHNS and SASEGT. This CDR3 spans 16 amino acids. With V trimmed by 1 base and J by 2 bases, 5 bases remained unmatched.

Comments on this clone: The junction does not match germline at one end; this may be a read error. The chain has TRBV18 and TRBJ1-2; D remains ambiguous. Germline lookup yields CDR1 KGHSH and CDR2 LQKENI. This CDR3 is 14 amino acids long. CDR3 region: CAGSPGGKDYGYTF. The CDR3 DNA is TGTGCCGGCTCACCGGGAGGGAAAGACTATGGCTACACCTTC.

V gene TRBV10-2 combines with J gene TRBJ2-4; D is ambiguous. Deletions cut 8 bases from V and 0 bases from J, with 5 bases between. CDR3 length: 12 residues. Germline loops: CDR1 WSHSY, CDR2 SAAADI. CDR3 sequence (DNA): TGCGCCAGCTTCGGAGCCAAAAACATTCAGTACTTC. Amino acid sequence: CASFGAKNIQYF.